This T cell receptor beta chain is drawn from a study of T cells in Graves' hyperthyroidism and ophthalmopathy. Before ophthalmopathy appeared, progressors gave blood at initial hyperthyroidism diagnosis. PBMCs were derived from roughly 9.6 ml fresh peripheral blood. TCR beta CDR3 regions were amplified from RNA transcripts. RT-PCR in the first round (using the HTBI primer set) targeted the TCR CDR3. Using its own MiXCR run on the multiplex PCR reads, TCRdb lists one record per CDR3 protein. The table lists about 180,000 distinct CDR3 sequences, over 8% of them singletons. In its sample, this clonotype was seen many times. This TCR derives from a woman aged 18-29 years with Graves' hyperthyroidism that later progressed to Graves' ophthalmopathy. Sequenced sample: blood.

CDR3 DNA: TGTGCCAGTAGTTTGGACAGGGCGGACTATGGCTACACCTTC. It encodes CASSLDRADYGYTF. The chain employs TRBV19 and TRBJ1-2; 8 bases align to TRBD1. Trimming took 5 bases from V and 3 from J; bases not matched to a gene: 5. This CDR3 has 14 amino acids. CDR1 and CDR2 (germline): LNHDA, SQIVND (reference sequence).